These 14 T cell receptor beta chains came from one sample sequenced in a study of blood T cell repertoires in COVID-19. Clones were read by immunoSEQ multiplex PCR, and TCRdb kept only the in-frame ones, dropping some. The sample contains about 270,000 clones, about 90% of which appear only once. The sample comprised PBMCs or T cells enriched from blood (not recorded which). The source is an older woman who had recovered from COVID-19.

The gene calls are TRBV28 and TRBJ2-5, with D possibly TRBD2 on 7 matching bases. The CDR3 spans 18 residues. The germline gives CDR1 MDHEN, CDR2 SYDVKM. Trimming shortened V by 5 bases and J by 4 bases, and 26 bases separated the two germline ends. As DNA, the CDR3 is TGTGCCAGCAGTCACCGGGACTATGCCTTAAGAGGGGGAGAGACCCAGTACTTC. Translated: CASSHRDYALRGGETQYF. Drawing the rest from reference TRBV28 and TRBJ2-5, the complete variable domain is DVKVTQSSRYLVKRTGEKVFLECVQDMDHENMFWYRQDPGLGLRLIYFSYDVKMKEKGDIPEGYSVSREKKERFSLILESASTNQTSMYLCASSHRDYALRGGETQYFGPGTRLLVL.

The chain recombines TRBV5-1 with TRBJ2-7; possibly TRBD1 for D (5 bases). V was trimmed by 1 base and J by 3 bases, leaving 20 bases between them. CDR1 is SGHRS, CDR2 YFSETQ, per germline. This CDR3 region has 17 residues. The DNA of the CDR3 is TGCGCCAGCAGCTTGAGTGGGGCCTCGACCCCCCTCTACGAGCAGTACTTC. This encodes CASSLSGASTPLYEQYF.

The genes are TRBV7-3 and TRBJ2-6; 7 bases agree with TRBD2. In germline, CDR1 is SGHTA, CDR2 FQGTGA. Trimming took 5 bases from V and 2 from J; bases not matched to a gene: 9. The CDR3 totals 17 residues. The CDR3 DNA reads as TGTGCCAGCAGCCCCACAGTCCGGGGGGCTGGGGCCAACGTCCTGACTTTC. It yields the protein CASSPTVRGAGANVLTF. Supplemented by reference TRBV7-3 and TRBJ2-6, the full variable domain reads GAGVSQTPSNKVTEKGKYVELRCDPISGHTALYWYRQSLGQGPEFLIYFQGTGAADDSGLPNDRFFAVRPEGSVSTLKIQRTERGDSAVYLCASSPTVRGAGANVLTFGAGSRLTVL.

This clone was counted once. The chain has TRBV18 and TRBJ1-1; tentatively, D is TRBD1 (5 bases). Germline CDR1 reads KGHSH; CDR2 reads LQKENI. Deletions cut 2 bases from V and 4 bases from J, with 14 bases between. CDR3 size: 15 residues. This CDR3 is CASSPTDSLGTEAFF. The CDR3 nucleotides are TGTGCCAGCTCACCAACCGACAGCCTGGGCACTGAAGCTTTCTTT.

V gene TRBV18 combines with J gene TRBJ2-5, with no clear D. The CDR3 loop spans 13 amino acids. From germline, CDR1 is KGHSH and CDR2 LQKENI. Trimming removed 3 bases from V and 2 bases from J, with 7 bases in between. CDR3 loop: CASSPRSQETQYF. In nucleotides, the CDR3 is TGTGCCAGCTCACCGAGGAGTCAAGAGACCCAGTACTTC.

With respect to this clone: This may come from a read error, since a much larger clone is one base off. This rearrangement joins TRBV5-5 to TRBJ2-2; 8 bases are shared with TRBD1. Trimming removed 2 bases from V and 1 base from J; junction bases left unmatched: 1. The CDR3 has 15 residues. Germline CDR1 is SGHKS and CDR2 is YYEKEE (reference sequence). The CDR3 DNA reads as TGTGCCAGCAGCTTCGGGACAGGGAACACCGGGGAGCTGTTTTTT. This encodes CASSFGTGNTGELFF.

This chain links TRBV2 with TRBJ1-5; 7 positions agree with TRBD1. V gave up 4 bases and J gave up 0 bases; unmatched junction bases: 6. The CDR3 is 16 amino acids. CDR1 and CDR2 from the germline V gene are SNHLY and FYNNEI. CDR3 DNA sequence: TGTGCCAGCAGTGTCGGACAGGACTATAGCAATCAGCCCCAGCATTTT. Translated, it gives CASSVGQDYSNQPQHF.

The gene calls are TRBV2 and TRBJ1-1; D is perhaps TRBD1 (5 bases). Trimming pared 2 bases from V and 5 bases from J, leaving 6 bases between. The CDR3 is 12 amino acids. Germline values: CDR1 SNHLY, CDR2 FYNNEI. The CDR3 coding sequence is TGTGCCAGCAGTGAACAGGGTACTGAAGCTTTCTTT. Its protein is CASSEQGTEAFF.

The gene calls are TRBV27 and TRBJ1-2; D not certain. The CDR3 length is 13 residues. The germline V gene encodes CDR1 MNHEY and CDR2 SMNVEV (reference sequence). Deletions cut 5 bases from V and 5 bases from J, with 12 bases between. The CDR3 reads CASSSGSAYGYTF. As DNA, the CDR3 is TGTGCCAGCAGTAGCGGGTCCGCGTATGGCTACACCTTC.

The chain employs TRBV28 and TRBJ2-7, with 12 bases fitting TRBD2. This CDR3 contains 14 residues. V lost 10 bases to trimming and J lost 7 bases; unmatched junction nucleotides: 11. Looked up from germline, CDR1 is MDHEN and CDR2 is SYDVKM. This chain's CDR3 is CATYGTSGPREQYF. Here the CDR3 DNA reads TGTGCCACCTACGGGACTAGCGGGCCGCGAGAGCAGTACTTC.

The CDR3 protein is CASLDRFNYGYTF. CDR3 nucleotide sequence: TGTGCCAGTTTGGACAGGTTCAACTATGGCTACACCTTC. The V gene is TRBV28, the J gene TRBJ1-2; TRBD1 agrees at 7 bases. V shed 9 bases, J shed 2 bases, and the junction held 6 bases outside the gene matches. CDR1 is MDHEN and CDR2 is SYDVKM in the germline V gene. The CDR3 is 13 amino acids.

The chain uses TRBV11-2 and TRBJ1-6, with D perhaps matching TRBD1 (5 bases). V was shortened by 5 bases and J by 7 bases, with 12 bases between the two germline ends. The CDR3 loop spans 14 amino acids. The germline gives CDR1 SGHAT, CDR2 FQNNGV. The CDR3 bases are TGTGCCAGCAGCCCGGGGGTGTCAAATTCACCCCTCCACTTT. This gives the protein CASSPGVSNSPLHF.

The count of this clone is one. The chain joins TRBV7-3 to TRBJ2-5; D call uncertain. Trimming stripped 1 base from V and 2 bases from J, with 8 bases between. The CDR3 contains 14 residues. Germline V gene sequence: CDR1 SGHTA, CDR2 FQGTGA. The CDR3 bases are TGTGCCAGCAGCTTAAGGCCGGGTCAAGAGACCCAGTACTTC. Its translation is CASSLRPGQETQYF.

This CDR3 is CASSLGGTETNYGYTF. CDR3 in DNA: TGCGCCAGCAGCTTGGGCGGGACAGAGACTAACTATGGCTACACCTTC. The genes are TRBV5-1 and TRBJ1-2, with TRBD1 identical over 7 bases. The CDR3 is 16 amino acids. Germline-derived CDR1 and CDR2 are SGHRS and YFSETQ. Trimming removed 0 bases from V and 0 bases from J; junction bases left unmatched: 5.